These 14 T cell receptor beta chains came from one sample sequenced in a study of cytomegalovirus exposure and HLA in healthy donors. The PCR had 60 Vbeta and 13 Jbeta primers. The method was immunoSEQ multiplex PCR; TCRdb's version includes in-frame clones alone and lacks a portion of them. Here the sample spans about 180,000 clones, about 69% being singletons. Specimen: PBMCs. These receptor sequences come from a male donor in good health and CMV-seronegative.

The J gene is TRBJ2-1, the V gene TRBV27, with 12 bases lining up with TRBD2. The junction had 13 bases not matched to a gene; V was cut back by 6 bases and J by 1 base. The CDR3 totals 19 residues. Germline assignment: CDR1 MNHEY and CDR2 SMNVEV (reference sequence). CDR3 sequence reads: CASSTLAGGPTFSYNEQFF. The DNA of the CDR3 is TGTGCCAGCAGCACACTAGCGGGAGGACCTACCTTTTCCTACAATGAGCAGTTCTTC.

The chain links TRBV5-4 to TRBJ2-3; D not certain. Trimming pared 3 bases from V and 7 bases from J, leaving 6 bases between. This CDR3 has 11 residues. Germline CDR1 is SGHNT and CDR2 is YYREEE (reference sequence). The CDR3 DNA reads TGTGCCAGCAGCTCCATCAATACGCAGTATTTT. Translated: CASSSINTQYF.

Details on this clone: The junction shows a germline mismatch at one end, possibly a read error. V usage is TRBV7-9 and J usage is TRBJ2-1, with D uncertain. Germline CDR1 and CDR2: SEHNR and FQNEAQ (reference sequence). The CDR3 consists of 14 residues. The chain's CDR3 is CSSSHALRYNEQFF. Written as DNA, the CDR3 is TGTTCCAGCAGCCACGCTCTCAGGTACAATGAGCAGTTCTTC.

The J gene is TRBJ1-1, the V gene TRBV29-1, with TRBD1 as a possible D gene (6 bases). The V and J ends lost 4 bases and 6 bases respectively, with 12 bases between them. The CDR3 is 12 residues long. Germline CDR1 and CDR2: SQVTM and ANQGSEA. Here the CDR3 DNA reads TGCAGCGTTGGCGCAGGGGCCTCTGAAGCTTTCTTT. Amino acids: CSVGAGASEAFF.

The chain uses TRBV29-1 and TRBJ2-5; no firm D call. Germline CDR1 and CDR2: SQVTM and ANQGSEA. Trimming pared 1 base from V and 2 bases from J, leaving 14 bases between. This CDR3 has 15 amino acids. CDR3 coding DNA: TGCAGCGTTGAAGGTCTGGGCCCCGGACAAGAGACCCAGTACTTC. It encodes CSVEGLGPGQETQYF.

The V call is TRBV4-1, the J call TRBJ1-1, with 8 bases identical to TRBD1. After removal of 4 bases from V and 4 bases from J, the junction contained 8 bases not matched to a gene. The CDR3 extends over 15 amino acids. CDR1 is MGHRA, CDR2 YSYEKL, per germline. The DNA for the CDR3 is TGCGCCAGCAGCCCATTGCAGGGGGCTTTCACTGAAGCTTTCTTT. It translates to CASSPLQGAFTEAFF.

The genes are TRBV15 and TRBJ2-5; possible D gene TRBD1, 7 bases. Trimming left V 2 bases short and J 9 bases short, with 19 bases between. The germline gives CDR1 LNHNV, CDR2 YYDKDF (reference sequence). The CDR3 has 15 amino acids. The chain's CDR3 is CATSRLQGGGAPQYF. CDR3 nucleotide sequence: TGTGCCACCAGCAGACTTCAGGGGGGAGGCGCACCCCAGTACTTC.

The V gene is TRBV27, the J gene TRBJ2-1; 8 nucleotides align to TRBD1. The germline gives CDR1 MNHEY, CDR2 SMNVEV (reference sequence). Trimming at V came to 8 bases and at J to 5 bases, leaving 5 bases not matched to a gene. The CDR3 contains 13 residues. The CDR3 is CASGTGSHNEQFF. DNA for the CDR3: TGTGCCAGCGGGACAGGATCGCACAATGAGCAGTTCTTC.

The chain links TRBV9 to TRBJ2-1; 8 bases fit TRBD2. Germline-derived CDR1 and CDR2 are SGDLS and YYNGEE. The ends lost 0 bases at V and 7 bases at J; junction bases unmatched: 6. The CDR3 spans 15 residues. The CDR3 sequence is CASSVEAGALNEQFF. Written as DNA, the CDR3 is TGTGCCAGCAGCGTAGAAGCGGGAGCACTAAATGAGCAGTTCTTC.

For the CDR3, the DNA is TGTGCCTGGAGTGTACTGGGGGGATACGAGCAGTACTTC. This sequence encodes CAWSVLGGYEQYF. The rearrangement joins TRBV30 to TRBJ2-7; tentatively, D is TRBD2 (6 bases). Germline V gene sequence: CDR1 GTSNPN, CDR2 SVGIG (reference sequence). Trimming took 0 bases from V and 4 from J, leaving 10 bases between them. The CDR3 consists of 13 residues.

The chain has TRBV7-9 and TRBJ2-3, with 9 bases that match TRBD1. V lost 3 bases, J lost 1 base, and 5 bases stayed unmatched. The CDR3 is 16 residues long. CDR1 is SEHNR, CDR2 FQNEAQ, per germline (reference sequence). The CDR3 DNA follows: TGTGCCAGCAGCTTGGGACAGGGAACCCGCACAGATACGCAGTATTTT. It is translated as CASSLGQGTRTDTQYF.

The chain employs TRBV28 and TRBJ1-2; D is undetermined. CDR1 and CDR2 from the germline V gene are MDHEN and SYDVKM. The V end was cut by 3 bases, the J end by 7 bases, with 12 bases between. The CDR3 consists of 13 residues. CDR3 sequence: CASSFGSVFGYTF. CDR3 DNA sequence: TGTGCCAGCAGTTTTGGTTCAGTGTTTGGCTACACCTTC.

The chain employs TRBV11-1 and TRBJ2-5, with a tentative D call TRBD1 (6 bases). CDR3 length: 13 amino acids. V was trimmed by 4 bases and J by 3 bases, leaving 9 bases between them. Germline CDR1 reads SGHAT; CDR2 reads FQDESV (reference sequence). CDR3 protein: CASSSGQKETQYF. The CDR3 coding sequence is TGTGCCAGCAGCTCCGGACAGAAAGAGACCCAGTACTTC.

This clone was recorded once. The J gene is TRBJ1-1, the V gene TRBV15; no firm D call. Germline V gives CDR1 LNHNV, CDR2 YYDKDF (reference sequence). V shed 4 bases and J shed 1 base, with 7 bases lying between them. The CDR3 runs to 13 residues. CDR3 sequence reads: CATSKPGNTEAFF. The CDR3 DNA sequence: TGTGCCACCAGCAAACCCGGGAACACTGAAGCTTTCTTT.